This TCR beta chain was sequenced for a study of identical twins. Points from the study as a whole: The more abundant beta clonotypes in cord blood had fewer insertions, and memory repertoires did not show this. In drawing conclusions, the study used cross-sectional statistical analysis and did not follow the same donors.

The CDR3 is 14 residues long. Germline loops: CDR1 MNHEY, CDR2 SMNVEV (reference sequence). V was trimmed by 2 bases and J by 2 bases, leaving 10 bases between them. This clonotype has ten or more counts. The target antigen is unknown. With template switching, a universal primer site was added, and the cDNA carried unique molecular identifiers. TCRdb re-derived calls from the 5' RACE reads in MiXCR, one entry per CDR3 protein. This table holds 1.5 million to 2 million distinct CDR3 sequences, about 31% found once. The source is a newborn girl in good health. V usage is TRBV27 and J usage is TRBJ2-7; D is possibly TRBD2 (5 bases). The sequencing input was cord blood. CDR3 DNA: TGTGCCAGCAGTTTAACCCGGGATCCCTACGAGCAGTACTTC. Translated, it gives CASSLTRDPYEQYF.